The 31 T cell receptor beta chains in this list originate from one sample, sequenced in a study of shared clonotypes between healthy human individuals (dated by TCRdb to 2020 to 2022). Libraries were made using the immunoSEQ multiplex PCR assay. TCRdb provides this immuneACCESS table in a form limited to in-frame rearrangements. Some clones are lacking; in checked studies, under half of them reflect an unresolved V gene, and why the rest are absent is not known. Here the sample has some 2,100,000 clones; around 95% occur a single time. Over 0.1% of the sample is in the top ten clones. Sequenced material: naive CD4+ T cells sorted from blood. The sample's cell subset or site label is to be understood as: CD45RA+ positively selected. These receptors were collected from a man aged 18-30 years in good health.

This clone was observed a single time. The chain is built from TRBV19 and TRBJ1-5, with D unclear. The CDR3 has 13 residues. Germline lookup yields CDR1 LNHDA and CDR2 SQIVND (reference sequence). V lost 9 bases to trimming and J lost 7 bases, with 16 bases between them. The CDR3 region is CASENPPGQPQHF. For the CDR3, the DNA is TGTGCCAGCGAGAACCCCCCGGGACAGCCCCAGCATTTT. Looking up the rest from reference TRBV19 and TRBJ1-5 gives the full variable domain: DGGITQSPKYLFRKEGQNVTLSCEQNLNHDAMYWYRQDPGQGLRLIYYSQIVNDFQKGDIAEGYSVSREKKESFPLTVTSAQKNPTAFYLCASENPPGQPQHFGDGTRLSIL.

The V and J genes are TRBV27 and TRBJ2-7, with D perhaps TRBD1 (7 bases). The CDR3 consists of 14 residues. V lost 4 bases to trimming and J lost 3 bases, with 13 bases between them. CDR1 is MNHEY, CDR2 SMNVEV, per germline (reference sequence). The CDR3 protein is CASSSRQGLYEQYF. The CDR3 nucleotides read TGTGCCAGCAGTTCCCGACAGGGACTCTACGAGCAGTACTTC.

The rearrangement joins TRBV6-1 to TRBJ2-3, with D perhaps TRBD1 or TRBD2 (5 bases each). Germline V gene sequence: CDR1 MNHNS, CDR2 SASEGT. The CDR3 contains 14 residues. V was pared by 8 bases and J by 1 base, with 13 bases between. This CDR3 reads CASRGTGRTDTQYF. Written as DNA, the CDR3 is TGTGCCAGCCGGGGCACAGGCCGCACAGATACGCAGTATTTT.

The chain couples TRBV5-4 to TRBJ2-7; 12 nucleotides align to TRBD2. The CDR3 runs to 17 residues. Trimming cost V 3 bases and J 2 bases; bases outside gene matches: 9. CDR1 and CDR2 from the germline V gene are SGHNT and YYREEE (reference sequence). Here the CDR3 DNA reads TGTGCCAGCAGCTCCGGGACTAGCGGGCGGGGAACCTACGAGCAGTACTTC. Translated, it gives CASSSGTSGRGTYEQYF.

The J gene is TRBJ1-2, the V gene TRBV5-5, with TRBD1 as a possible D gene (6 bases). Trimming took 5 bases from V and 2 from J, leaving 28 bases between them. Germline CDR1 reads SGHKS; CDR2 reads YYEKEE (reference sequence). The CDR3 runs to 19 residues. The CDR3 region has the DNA TGTGCCAGCAGACGACAGGATCCCGGTGCACAGGGATCAAACTATGGCTACACCTTC. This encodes CASRRQDPGAQGSNYGYTF.

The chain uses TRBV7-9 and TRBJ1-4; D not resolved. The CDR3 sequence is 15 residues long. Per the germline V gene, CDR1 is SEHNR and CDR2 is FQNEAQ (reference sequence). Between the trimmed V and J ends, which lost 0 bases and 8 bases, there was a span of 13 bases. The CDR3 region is CASSLAAQPGEKLFF. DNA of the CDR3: TGTGCCAGCAGCTTAGCGGCTCAGCCCGGAGAAAAACTGTTTTTT. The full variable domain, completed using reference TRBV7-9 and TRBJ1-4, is DTGVSQNPRHKITKRGQNVTFRCDPISEHNRLYWYRQTLGQGPEFLTYFQNEAQLEKSRLLSDRFSAERPKGSFSTLEIQRTEQGDSAMYLCASSLAAQPGEKLFFGSGTQLSVL.

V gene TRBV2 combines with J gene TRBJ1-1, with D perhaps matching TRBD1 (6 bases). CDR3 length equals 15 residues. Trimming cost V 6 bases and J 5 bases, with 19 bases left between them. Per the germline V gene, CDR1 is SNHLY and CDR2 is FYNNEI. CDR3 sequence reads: CASRPQGLSGTEAFF. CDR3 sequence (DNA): TGTGCCAGCAGACCACAGGGCCTATCCGGAACTGAAGCTTTCTTT.

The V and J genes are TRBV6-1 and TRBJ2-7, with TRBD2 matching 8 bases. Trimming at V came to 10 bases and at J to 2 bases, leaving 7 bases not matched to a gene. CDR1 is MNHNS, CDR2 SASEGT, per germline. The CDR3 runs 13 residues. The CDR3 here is CATFAGLAYEQYF. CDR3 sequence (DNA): TGTGCCACCTTTGCGGGACTAGCCTACGAGCAGTACTTC.

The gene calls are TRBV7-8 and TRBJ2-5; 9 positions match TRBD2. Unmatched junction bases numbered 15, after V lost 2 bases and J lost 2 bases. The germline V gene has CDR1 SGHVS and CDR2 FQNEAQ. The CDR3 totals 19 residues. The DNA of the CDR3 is TGTGCCAGCAGCTTAAACCTTCGGCTAGCGGGACTGCAACAAGAGACCCAGTACTTC. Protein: CASSLNLRLAGLQQETQYF.

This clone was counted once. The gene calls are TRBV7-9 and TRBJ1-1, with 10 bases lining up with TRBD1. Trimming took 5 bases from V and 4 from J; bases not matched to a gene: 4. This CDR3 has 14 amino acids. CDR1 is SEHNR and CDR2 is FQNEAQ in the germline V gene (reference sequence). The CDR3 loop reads CASSRTGGVTEAFF. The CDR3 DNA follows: TGTGCCAGCAGCCGGACAGGGGGAGTCACTGAAGCTTTCTTT.

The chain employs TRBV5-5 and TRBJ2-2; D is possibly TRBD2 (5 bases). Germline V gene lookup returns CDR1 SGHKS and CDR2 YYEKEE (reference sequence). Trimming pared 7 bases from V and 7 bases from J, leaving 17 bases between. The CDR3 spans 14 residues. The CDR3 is CASGYTGWNGELFF. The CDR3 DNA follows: TGTGCCAGCGGATATACGGGGTGGAACGGGGAGCTGTTTTTT.

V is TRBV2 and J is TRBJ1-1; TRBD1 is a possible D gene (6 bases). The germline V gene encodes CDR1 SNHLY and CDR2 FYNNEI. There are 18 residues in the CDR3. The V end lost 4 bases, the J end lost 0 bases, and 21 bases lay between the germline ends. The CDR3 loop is CASSVLAGRGNMNTEAFF. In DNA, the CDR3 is TGTGCCAGCAGTGTACTGGCGGGCAGGGGCAACATGAACACTGAAGCTTTCTTT.

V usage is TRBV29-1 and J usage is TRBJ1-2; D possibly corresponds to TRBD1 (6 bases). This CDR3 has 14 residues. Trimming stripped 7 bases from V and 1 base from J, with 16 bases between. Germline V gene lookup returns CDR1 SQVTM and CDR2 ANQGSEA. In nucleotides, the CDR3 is TGCAGCGGGCAGGGCAGGGGAAGTAACTATGGCTACACCTTC. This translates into CSGQGRGSNYGYTF. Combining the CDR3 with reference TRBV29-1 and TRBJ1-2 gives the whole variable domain SAVISQKPSRDICQRGTSLTIQCQVDSQVTMMFWYRQQPGQSLTLIATANQGSEATYESGFVIDKFPISRPNLTFSTLTVSNMSPEDSSIYLCSGQGRGSNYGYTFGSGTRLTVV.

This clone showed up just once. CDR3 sequence reads: CASSQITLGQGNSPLHF. The CDR3 DNA is TGCGCCAGCAGCCAGATAACCCTCGGACAGGGGAACTCACCCCTCCACTTT. The V call is TRBV4-1, the J call TRBJ1-6; TRBD1 matches at 9 bases. This CDR3 contains 17 residues. Germline CDR1 reads MGHRA; CDR2 reads YSYEKL. With V trimmed by 3 bases and J by 10 bases, 13 bases remained unmatched.

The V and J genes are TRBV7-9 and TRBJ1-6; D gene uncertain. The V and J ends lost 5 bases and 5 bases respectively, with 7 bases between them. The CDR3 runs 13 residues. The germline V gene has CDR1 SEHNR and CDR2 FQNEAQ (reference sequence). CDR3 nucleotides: TGTGCCAGCAGCAAAGAAGATAATTCACCCCTCCACTTT. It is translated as CASSKEDNSPLHF. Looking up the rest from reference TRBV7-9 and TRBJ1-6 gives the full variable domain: DTGVSQNPRHKITKRGQNVTFRCDPISEHNRLYWYRQTLGQGPEFLTYFQNEAQLEKSRLLSDRFSAERPKGSFSTLEIQRTEQGDSAMYLCASSKEDNSPLHFGNGTRLTVT.

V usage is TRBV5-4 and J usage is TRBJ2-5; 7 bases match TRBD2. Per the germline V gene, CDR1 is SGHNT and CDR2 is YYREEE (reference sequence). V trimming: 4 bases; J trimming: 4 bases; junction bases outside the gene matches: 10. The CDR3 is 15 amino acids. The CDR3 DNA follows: TGTGCCAGCAGCGGCGGACTAGATAGAAGAGAGACCCAGTACTTC. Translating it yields CASSGGLDRRETQYF.

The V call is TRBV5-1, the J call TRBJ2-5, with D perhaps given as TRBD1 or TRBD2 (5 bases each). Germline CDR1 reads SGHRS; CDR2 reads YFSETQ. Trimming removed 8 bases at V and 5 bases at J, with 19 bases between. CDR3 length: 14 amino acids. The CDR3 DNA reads TGCGCCAGTGGACTTCTGGCAGGGATTGAGACCCAGTACTTC. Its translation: CASGLLAGIETQYF.

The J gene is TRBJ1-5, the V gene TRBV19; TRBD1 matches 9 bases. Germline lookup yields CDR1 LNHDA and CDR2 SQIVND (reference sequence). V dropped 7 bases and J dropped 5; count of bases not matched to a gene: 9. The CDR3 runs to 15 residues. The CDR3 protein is CASTPWGTGYQPQHF. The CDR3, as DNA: TGTGCCAGTACTCCTTGGGGGACAGGGTATCAGCCCCAGCATTTT.

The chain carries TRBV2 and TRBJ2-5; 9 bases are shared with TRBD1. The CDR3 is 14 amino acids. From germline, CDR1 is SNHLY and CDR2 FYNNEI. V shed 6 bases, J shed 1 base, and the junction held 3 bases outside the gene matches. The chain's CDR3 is CASRGDRAQETQYF. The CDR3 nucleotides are TGTGCCAGCAGGGGGGACAGGGCCCAAGAGACCCAGTACTTC.

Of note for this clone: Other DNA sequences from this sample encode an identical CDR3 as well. The CDR3 DNA is TGTGCCAGCAGCTTAGCAGCATTACAAGAGACCCAGTACTTC. Translated, it gives CASSLAALQETQYF. The chain is built from TRBV7-9 and TRBJ2-5; D is ambiguous. This CDR3 has 14 amino acids. The germline V gene has CDR1 SEHNR and CDR2 FQNEAQ (reference sequence). Between the trimmed V and J ends, which lost 0 bases and 2 bases, there was a span of 7 bases.

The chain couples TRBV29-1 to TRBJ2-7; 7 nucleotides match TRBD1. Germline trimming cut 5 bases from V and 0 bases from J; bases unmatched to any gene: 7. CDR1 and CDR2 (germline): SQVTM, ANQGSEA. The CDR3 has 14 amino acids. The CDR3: CSVQGPGGSYEQYF. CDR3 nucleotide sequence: TGCAGCGTTCAGGGGCCAGGGGGCTCCTACGAGCAGTACTTC.

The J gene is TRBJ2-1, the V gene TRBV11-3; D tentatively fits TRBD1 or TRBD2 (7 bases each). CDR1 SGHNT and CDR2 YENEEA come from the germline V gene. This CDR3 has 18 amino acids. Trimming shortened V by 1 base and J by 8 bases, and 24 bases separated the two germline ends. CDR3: CASSLGRGGGPTGDEQFF. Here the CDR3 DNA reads TGTGCCAGCAGCTTAGGCAGGGGAGGGGGCCCTACGGGCGATGAGCAGTTCTTC.

For the CDR3, the DNA is TGTGCCAGCAGTGGATCGAACACCGGGGAGCTGTTTTTT. This encodes CASSGSNTGELFF. J is TRBJ2-2 and V is TRBV2; D is unclear. V lost 4 bases and J 0 bases, leaving 3 bases between the germline ends. The CDR3 covers 13 residues. The V gene's germline CDR1 is SNHLY and CDR2 FYNNEI.

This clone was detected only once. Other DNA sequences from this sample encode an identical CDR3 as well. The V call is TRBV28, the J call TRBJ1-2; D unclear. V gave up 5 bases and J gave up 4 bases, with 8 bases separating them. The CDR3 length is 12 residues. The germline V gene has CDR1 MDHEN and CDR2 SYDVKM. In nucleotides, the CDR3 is TGTGCCAGCAGTGCCCCGGGCTATGGCTACACCTTC. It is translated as CASSAPGYGYTF.

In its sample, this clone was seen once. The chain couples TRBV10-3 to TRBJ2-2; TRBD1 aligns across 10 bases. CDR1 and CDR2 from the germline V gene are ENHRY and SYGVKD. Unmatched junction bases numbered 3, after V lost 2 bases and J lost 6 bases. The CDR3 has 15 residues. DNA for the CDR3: TGTGCCATCAGTGAGGTTGGACAGGGGGCCGGGGAGCTGTTTTTT. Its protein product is CAISEVGQGAGELFF.

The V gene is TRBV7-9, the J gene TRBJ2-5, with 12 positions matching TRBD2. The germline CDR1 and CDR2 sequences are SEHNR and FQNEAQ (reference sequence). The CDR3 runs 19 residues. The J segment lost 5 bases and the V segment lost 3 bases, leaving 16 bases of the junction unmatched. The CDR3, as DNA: TGTGCCAGCAGCTTGTGGACTAGCGGGAACAAAGACAGGACGGAGACCCAGTACTTC. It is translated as CASSLWTSGNKDRTETQYF.

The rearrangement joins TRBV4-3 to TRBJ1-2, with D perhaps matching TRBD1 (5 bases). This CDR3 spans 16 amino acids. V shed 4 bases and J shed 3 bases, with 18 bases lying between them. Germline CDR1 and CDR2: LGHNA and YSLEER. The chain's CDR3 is CASSPVGAWGDYGYTF. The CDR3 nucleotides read TGCGCCAGCAGCCCCGTAGGGGCATGGGGGGACTATGGCTACACCTTC.

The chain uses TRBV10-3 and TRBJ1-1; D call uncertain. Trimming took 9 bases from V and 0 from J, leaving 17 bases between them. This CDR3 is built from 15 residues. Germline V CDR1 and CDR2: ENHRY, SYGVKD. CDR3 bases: TGTGCCATACACTCCAACGGGTTCATGAACACTGAAGCTTTCTTT. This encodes CAIHSNGFMNTEAFF.

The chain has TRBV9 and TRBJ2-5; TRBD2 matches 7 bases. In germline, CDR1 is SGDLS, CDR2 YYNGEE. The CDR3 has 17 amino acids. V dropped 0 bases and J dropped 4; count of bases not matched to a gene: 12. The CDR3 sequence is CASSVGLGGPKGETQYF. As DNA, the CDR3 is TGTGCCAGCAGCGTAGGTTTGGGAGGGCCTAAAGGAGAGACCCAGTACTTC.

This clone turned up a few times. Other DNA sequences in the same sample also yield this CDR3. CDR3 residues: CAWSVGSGANVLTF. The CDR3 DNA sequence: TGTGCCTGGAGTGTGGGTTCTGGGGCCAACGTCCTGACTTTC. The V gene is TRBV30, the J gene TRBJ2-6; D gene unclear. The V end lost 0 bases, the J end lost 1 base, and 4 bases lay between the germline ends. The CDR3 totals 14 residues. Per germline, CDR1 GTSNPN and CDR2 SVGIG (reference sequence).

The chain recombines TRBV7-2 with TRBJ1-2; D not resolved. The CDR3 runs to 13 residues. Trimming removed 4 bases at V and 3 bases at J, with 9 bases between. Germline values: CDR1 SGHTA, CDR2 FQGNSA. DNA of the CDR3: TGTGCCAGCAGCTCCCCCCCAGACTATGGCTACACCTTC. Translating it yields CASSSPPDYGYTF. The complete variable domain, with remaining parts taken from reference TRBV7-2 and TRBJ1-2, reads GAGVSQSPSNKVTEKGKDVELRCDPISGHTALYWYRQSLGQGLEFLIYFQGNSAPDKSGLPSDRFSAERTGGSVSTLTIQRTQQEDSAVYLCASSSPPDYGYTFGSGTRLTVV.